Listed below are T cell receptor beta chains from one sample, sequenced in a study of cytomegalovirus exposure and HLA in healthy donors. TCRdb's copy holds only in-frame clones and misses some; the assay was immunoSEQ multiplex PCR. Here the sample spans 87,000 or so clones, approximately 64% being singletons. Sequencing was performed on PBMCs. All receptors derive from a man aged 55 to 70 in good health and CMV-seronegative. Both conserved end residues are part of each CDR3. The D gene is left open where the match is weak. The listing skips clone size in some rows; elsewhere it reads once, few, many or a size class.

clone_size d_call j_call v_call cdr3_aa cdr3_nt
- TRBD2 TRBJ2-3 TRBV5-4 CASSLGLAGPPTDTQYF TGTGCCAGCAGCTTGGGACTAGCGGGACCCCCCACAGATACGCAGTATTTT
- - TRBJ1-4 TRBV19 CASSIYPGWATNEKLFF TGTGCCAGTAGTATATATCCAGGGTGGGCGACTAATGAAAAACTGTTTTTT
- TRBD1 TRBJ2-7 TRBV2 CASTWDRWEQYF TGTGCCAGCACTTGGGACAGGTGGGAGCAGTACTTC
few TRBD1 TRBJ2-7 TRBV10-3 CATTGDAFEQYF TGTGCCACGACAGGGGACGCGTTCGAGCAGTACTTC
- - TRBJ2-5 TRBV5-1 CASSTTEQETQYF TGCGCCAGCAGCACGACAGAGCAAGAGACCCAGTACTTC
- TRBD2 TRBJ2-1 TRBV9 CASSVGLAGATYNEQFF TGTGCCAGCAGCGTGGGACTAGCGGGAGCGACCTACAATGAGCAGTTCTTC
- TRBD1 TRBJ2-7 TRBV18 CASSLSVGQGREQYF TGTGCCAGCTCACTTTCCGTAGGACAGGGCAGGGAGCAGTACTTC
- TRBD1 TRBJ1-1 TRBV5-1 CASSLHRGSTEAFF TGCGCCAGCAGCCTACACAGGGGGAGCACTGAAGCTTTCTTT
- - TRBJ1-5 TRBV5-1 CASSPGGTNNQPQHF TGCGCCAGCAGCCCCGGGGGGACGAACAATCAGCCCCAGCATTTT
- - TRBJ1-6 TRBV27 CASSLRPRNSPLHF TGTGCCAGCAGTTTACGTCCACGGAATTCACCCCTCCACTTT
- TRBD1 TRBJ1-1 TRBV10-1 CASSDRTSGGTEAFF TGCGCCAGCAGTGACCGCACCTCAGGGGGGACTGAAGCTTTCTTT
- TRBD1 TRBJ1-4 TRBV27 CASSFPHIPPRQGLSEKLFF TGTGCCAGCAGTTTCCCCCATATACCCCCCCGACAGGGTCTAAGTGAAAAACTGTTTTTT
- TRBD2 TRBJ2-1 TRBV7-9 CASSGTSGRANEQFF TGTGCCAGCAGCGGAACTAGCGGGAGGGCCAATGAGCAGTTCTTC
- - TRBJ1-6 TRBV5-6 CASSLLREPPLHF TGTGCCAGCAGCTTGTTGCGGGAGCCACCCCTCCACTTT
- TRBD1 TRBJ1-2 TRBV2 CASSEAVGQGNLYGYTF TGTGCCAGCAGTGAAGCCGTGGGACAGGGCAACTTATATGGCTACACCTTC
- TRBD1 TRBJ1-1 TRBV5-4 CASSPTGTGGSYTEAFF TGTGCCAGCAGCCCCACCGGGACAGGGGGCAGTTATACTGAAGCTTTCTTT
- TRBD1 TRBJ1-1 TRBV5-1 CASSSPGQPNTEAFF TGCGCCAGCAGCTCCCCGGGACAGCCGAACACTGAAGCTTTCTTT
- TRBD1 TRBJ2-1 TRBV18 CASSPPQGTGGHEQFF TGTGCCAGCTCACCTCCTCAAGGGACAGGGGGTCATGAGCAGTTCTTC
- TRBD1 TRBJ1-1 TRBV28 CASSQPFRGRDTEAFF TGTGCCAGCAGTCAACCTTTCAGGGGGCGCGACACTGAAGCTTTCTTT
- - TRBJ1-3 TRBV6-6 CASRNRWGGSGNTIYF TGTGCCAGCAGAAACCGGTGGGGGGGTTCTGGAAACACCATATATTTT
- - TRBJ2-7 TRBV28 CASSPLGSLSYEQYF TGTGCCAGCAGTCCCCTGGGCAGCCTCTCCTACGAGCAGTACTTC
- TRBD2 TRBJ2-3 TRBV10-3 CASGLAGGTDTQYF TGTGCCAGCGGACTAGCGGGGGGCACAGATACGCAGTATTTT
- - TRBJ1-3 TRBV10-2 CASSTGVSGNTIYF TGCGCCAGCAGCACAGGAGTCTCTGGAAACACCATATATTTT
- TRBD1 TRBJ2-4 TRBV29-1 CSGQGPNIQYF TGCAGCGGACAGGGCCCAAACATTCAGTACTTC
- - TRBJ1-1 TRBV13 CASSKGGGEAFF TGTGCCAGCAGCAAGGGAGGAGGTGAAGCTTTCTTT
- - TRBJ2-2 TRBV11-3 CASIGGINTGELFF TGTGCCAGCATAGGAGGCATAAACACCGGGGAGCTGTTTTTT
- TRBD1 TRBJ1-6 TRBV5-1 CASSYGQGADSPLHF TGCGCCAGCAGCTACGGACAGGGGGCCGATTCACCCCTCCACTTT
- - TRBJ2-2 TRBV5-1 CASSSGVPGTGELFF TGCGCCAGCAGCTCGGGGGTCCCGGGAACCGGGGAGCTGTTTTTT
- TRBD1 TRBJ2-7 TRBV6-6 CASRSGQGAYEQYF TGTGCCAGCAGGTCCGGACAGGGAGCCTACGAGCAGTACTTC
- TRBD1 TRBJ1-2 TRBV9 CASSVYNRGLSGYGYTF TGTGCCAGCAGCGTTTACAACAGGGGGTTATCTGGATATGGCTACACCTTC
- TRBD1 TRBJ2-7 TRBV5-1 CASSTPGQGTYEQYF TGCGCCAGCAGCACGCCGGGACAGGGGACCTACGAGCAGTACTTC
few TRBD1 TRBJ1-1 TRBV2 CASRYDRADEAFF TGTGCCAGCAGATACGACAGGGCAGATGAAGCTTTCTTT
- TRBD2 TRBJ2-5 TRBV2 CASSEASGGGETQYF TGTGCCAGCAGTGAGGCTAGCGGGGGGGGAGAGACCCAGTACTTC
- TRBD1 TRBJ2-1 TRBV9 CASSAGTGAYNEQFF TGTGCCAGCAGCGCTGGGACAGGGGCCTACAATGAGCAGTTCTTC
- - TRBJ1-5 TRBV15 CATSRVADSYNQPQHF TGTGCCACCAGCAGAGTCGCTGACAGCTATAATCAGCCCCAGCATTTT
- - TRBJ2-5 TRBV5-5 CASSLAPRAGGQETQYF TGTGCCAGCAGCTTGGCGCCTCGCGCGGGCGGGCAAGAGACCCAGTACTTC
- - TRBJ1-3 TRBV27 CASSLLGGISGNTIYF TGTGCCAGCAGTTTATTGGGGGGAATCTCTGGAAACACCATATATTTT
medium-sized - TRBJ1-3 TRBV7-6 CASSLWHNSGNTIYF TGTGCCAGCAGCTTATGGCACAACTCTGGAAACACCATATATTTT
- - TRBJ2-5 TRBV29-1 CSALHRGETQYF TGCAGCGCCCTTCACCGGGGAGAGACCCAGTACTTC
- - TRBJ1-1 TRBV6-4 CANSAAGENTEAFF TGTGCCAACAGTGCCGCAGGGGAGAACACTGAAGCTTTCTTT
- - TRBJ1-1 TRBV19 CASSIDTLNTEAFF TGTGCCAGTAGTATAGATACATTGAACACTGAAGCTTTCTTT
- - TRBJ2-3 TRBV5-1 CASSLVSRGTDTQYF TGCGCCAGCAGCTTGGTGTCTAGAGGCACAGATACGCAGTATTTT
- - TRBJ1-6 TRBV9 CASSQWTSLNSPLHF TGTGCCAGCAGCCAATGGACAAGCCTTAATTCACCCCTCCACTTT
- - TRBJ2-7 TRBV5-1 CASSSDSSSYEQYF TGCGCCAGCAGCTCCGACAGCAGCTCCTACGAGCAGTACTTC
- - TRBJ2-3 TRBV29-1 CSVGRVSTDTQYF TGCAGCGTTGGGCGGGTCAGCACAGATACGCAGTATTTT
- TRBD2 TRBJ2-3 TRBV10-1 CASSDRRLAATDTQYF TGCGCCAGCAGTGATAGGAGACTAGCGGCCACAGATACGCAGTATTTT
few TRBD1 TRBJ2-7 TRBV5-8 CASSLDVTGTEQYF TGTGCCAGCAGCTTGGATGTGACAGGGACCGAGCAGTACTTC
- - TRBJ1-2 TRBV9 CASSVEGEFYGYTF TGTGCCAGCAGCGTAGAGGGAGAGTTCTATGGCTACACCTTC
- - TRBJ2-5 TRBV19 CASSIEPSVRETQYF TGTGCCAGTAGTATCGAGCCCAGCGTTAGGGAGACCCAGTACTTC
- - TRBJ2-1 TRBV5-4 CASSPRAGISYNEQFF TGTGCCAGCAGCCCACGTGCCGGGATCTCCTACAATGAGCAGTTCTTC
- - TRBJ1-2 TRBV5-1 CASSLPGNYGYTF TGCGCCAGCAGTTTACCGGGGAACTATGGCTACACCTTC
- TRBD1 TRBJ1-5 TRBV18 CASSQTGGGNQPQHF TGTGCCAGCTCACAGACAGGGGGCGGAAATCAGCCCCAGCATTTT
- - TRBJ1-2 TRBV6-1 CASSEVAELYYGYTF TGTGCCAGCAGTGAAGTGGCGGAACTTTACTATGGCTACACCTTC
- - TRBJ1-1 TRBV27 CASSRLGGMNTEAFF TGTGCCAGCAGTCGCCTCGGAGGAATGAACACTGAAGCTTTCTTT
few - TRBJ2-1 TRBV5-1 CASTGDNEQFF TGCGCCAGCACGGGGGACAATGAGCAGTTCTTC